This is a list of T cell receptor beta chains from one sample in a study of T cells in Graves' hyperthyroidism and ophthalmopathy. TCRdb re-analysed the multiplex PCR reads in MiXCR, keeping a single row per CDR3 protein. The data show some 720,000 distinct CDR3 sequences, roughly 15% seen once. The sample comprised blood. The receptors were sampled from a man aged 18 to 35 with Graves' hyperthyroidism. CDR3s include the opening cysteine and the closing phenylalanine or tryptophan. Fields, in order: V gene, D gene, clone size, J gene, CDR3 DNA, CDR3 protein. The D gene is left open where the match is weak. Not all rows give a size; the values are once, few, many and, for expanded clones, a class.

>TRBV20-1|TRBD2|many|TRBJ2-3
TGCAGTGCTAGAACAGGACTAGCGGGAGTCGCAGATACGCAGTATTTT
CSARTGLAGVADTQYF
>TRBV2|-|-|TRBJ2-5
TGTGCCAGCACCCCAGGGCTCCAAGAGACCCAGTACTTC
CASTPGLQETQYF
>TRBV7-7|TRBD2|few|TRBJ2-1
TGTGCCAGCCCCCCCCTGAATGCGGGAGGGCCTGGTGAGCAGTTCTTC
CASPPLNAGGPGEQFF
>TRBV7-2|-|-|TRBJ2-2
TGTGCCAGCAGGGGAGGCTCCTACACCGGGGAGCTGTTTTTT
CASRGGSYTGELFF
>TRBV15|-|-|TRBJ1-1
TGTGCCACCAGCAGAGACCGTGACACGTCGAACACTGAAGCTTTCTTT
CATSRDRDTSNTEAFF
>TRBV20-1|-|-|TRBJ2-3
TGCAGTGCTAGAGGGAGGGCAGATACGCAGTATTTT
CSARGRADTQYF
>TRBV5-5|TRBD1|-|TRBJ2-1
TGTGCCAGCAGCTCGGGACAGCTGGAAAATGAGCAGTTCTTC
CASSSGQLENEQFF
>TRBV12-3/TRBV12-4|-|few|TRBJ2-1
TGTGCCCCGCCTTGGCCGGGCTTAGGTTCTCCCAATGAGCAGTTCTTC
CAPPWPGLGSPNEQFF
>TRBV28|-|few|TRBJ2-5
TGTGCCAGCAGCTTTCCAAGCAACCAAGAGACCCAGTACTTC
CASSFPSNQETQYF
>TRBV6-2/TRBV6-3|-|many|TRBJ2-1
TGTGCCAGCAGCCCCGGGAGAGGTGATTACGATGAGCAGTTCTTC
CASSPGRGDYDEQFF
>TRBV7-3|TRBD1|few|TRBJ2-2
TGTGCCAGCAGCCCCCGACAGGGGGCTATCGGGGAGCTGTTTTTT
CASSPRQGAIGELFF
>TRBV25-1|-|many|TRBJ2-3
TGTGCCAGCAGCCCCCTCCCGGGGACGGAGACAGATACGCAGTATTTT
CASSPLPGTETDTQYF
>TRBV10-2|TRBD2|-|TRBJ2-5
TGCGCCAGCAGTGAAAGCCTAGCGGTTAGGGAGACCCAGTACTTC
CASSESLAVRETQYF
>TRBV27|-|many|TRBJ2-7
TGTGCCAGCAGTTCGAAGGGATACGAGCAGTACTTC
CASSSKGYEQYF
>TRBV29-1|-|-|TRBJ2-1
TGCAGCGTCCCGGCGGGGAGCTCCTACAATGAGCAGTTCTTC
CSVPAGSSYNEQFF
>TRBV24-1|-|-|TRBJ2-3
TGTGCCACCAGTGATTCAGGGGCGTCTAGCACAGATACGCAGTATTTT
CATSDSGASSTDTQYF
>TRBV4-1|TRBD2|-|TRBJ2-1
TGCGCCAGCAGCCAAGATATCGGGGGGGGCTCCTACAATGAGCAGTTCTTC
CASSQDIGGGSYNEQFF
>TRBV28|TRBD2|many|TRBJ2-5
TGTGCCAGCAGTTTAGGAGCGGGGAGAGAGACCCAGTACTTC
CASSLGAGRETQYF